This T cell receptor beta chain derives from a study of T-cell memory formation after mild COVID-19 (dated by TCRdb to the early 2020s). About the full investigation: TCR sequence clusters from the two donors were largely donor specific. In two donors, T-cell clones that expanded and contracted after mild COVID-19 were followed by sequencing TCRalpha and TCRbeta repertoires longitudinally. Two young, previously healthy adult volunteers made up the cohort, one male and one female.

In its sample, this clonotype was seen a few times. This clone's antigen is unknown. Base qualities are not recorded, but no much larger clone differs from it by a single base. Study-level results and caveats: Some responding clones were detected in pre-infection memory, suggesting pre-existing cross-reactive memory T cells joined the SARS-CoV-2 response. Only two mild cases were covered in the study, and larger cohorts including severe cases with pre-infection samples were considered necessary. Contracting CD4+ clones were located mainly in the CM and EM memory subsets, whereas CD8+ clones were found to be enriched in EMRA. SARS-CoV-2 specificity of the second-wave clones peaking on day 37 was not confirmed. Balanced CD4/CD8 phenotypes were observed for clones contracting from day 15 to 85, whereas a bias towards CD4+ was observed for a second wave of clones expanding from day 15 to 37.

From the cysteine up to the phenylalanine, the CDR3 has a length of 15 residues. CDR3 DNA only is kept here, 45 bases in frame from base 1. The junction shows trimming of 2 bases on V and 6 bases on J, plus 14 bases between the germline ends. Ficoll-Paque density gradient centrifugation was the method used to isolate PBMCs. Sequenced on an Illumina NovaSeq 6000. Using 5'RACE with constant-segment primers, TCRalpha and TCRbeta cDNA libraries were constructed, with sample barcodes and unique molecular identifiers added in the process. RNA was extracted from every sample with Trizol reagent. Libraries were amplified in two PCR steps, with a second sample barcode and Illumina TruSeq adapters added in the second step. Libraries were sequenced on an Illumina NovaSeq with 2 x 150 bp paired-end reads. As for the authors' bioinformatics: The reads were demultiplexed and collapsed into UMI-guided consensus sequences using migec v1.2.7. Using mixcr v2.1.11, the UMI consensuses were aligned to TRA and TRB V and J templates and assembled into clonotypes. A clonotype was counted as expanded or contracted only when both edgeR and NoisET called the clonotype significant, with the noise models trained on biological replicates. edgeR calls used a false discovery rate-adjusted p below 0.01 and a log2 fold-change threshold of 1. PCA with hierarchical clustering of max-normalized trajectories of the 1000 most abundant clonotypes was used as exploratory dynamics analysis. Separately sequenced CD4+ and CD8+ repertoires were used to assign the CD4 or CD8 phenotype of responding clones. TCRdb reran the public reads through fastp at Q25 and MiXCR, keeping productive beta chains. Each CDR3 protein appears once, grouped with its most common genes and DNA. Here the V and J calls rest on TCRdb's processing, not on the authors' analysis. Within this sample are approximately 300,000 distinct CDR3 sequences, with 15% to 20% of them counted one time only. The ten top clones hold about a fifth of the sample.

This clonotype originated in a young man who had mild COVID-19 (a few samples of this study predate the infection). The sample titles of this study are shuffled in the database, so cell type and time point are left out; the donor was told from shared clones. This chain is built from TRBV23-1 and TRBJ1-5; perhaps TRBD1 is the D gene, with 5 bases matching. TRBV23-1 belongs to the ORF category, with a function that is uncertain. The sequencing input was PBMCs or a T cell subset sorted from them (not recorded which). The CDR3: CASSQPRWGGQPQHF. The nucleotide sequence is given as TGCGCCAGCAGTCAACCCAGGTGGGGGGGTCAGCCCCAGCATTTT.